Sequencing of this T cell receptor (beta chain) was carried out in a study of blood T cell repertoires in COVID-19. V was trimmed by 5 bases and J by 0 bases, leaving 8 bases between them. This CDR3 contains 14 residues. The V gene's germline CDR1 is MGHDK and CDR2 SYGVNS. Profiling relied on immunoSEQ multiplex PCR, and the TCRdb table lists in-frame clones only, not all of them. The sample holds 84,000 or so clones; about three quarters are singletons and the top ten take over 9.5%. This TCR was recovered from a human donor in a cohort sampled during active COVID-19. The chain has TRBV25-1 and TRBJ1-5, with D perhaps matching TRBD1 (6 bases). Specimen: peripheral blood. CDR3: CASSLGGSNQPQHF. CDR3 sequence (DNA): TGTGCCAGCAGTTTAGGGGGTAGCAATCAGCCCCAGCATTTT. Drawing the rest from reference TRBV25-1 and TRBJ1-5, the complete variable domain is EADIYQTPRYLVIGTGKKITLECSQTMGHDKMYWYQQDPGMELHLIHYSYGVNSTEKGDLSSESTVSRIRTEHFPLTLESARPSHTSQYLCASSLGGSNQPQHFGDGTRLSIL.